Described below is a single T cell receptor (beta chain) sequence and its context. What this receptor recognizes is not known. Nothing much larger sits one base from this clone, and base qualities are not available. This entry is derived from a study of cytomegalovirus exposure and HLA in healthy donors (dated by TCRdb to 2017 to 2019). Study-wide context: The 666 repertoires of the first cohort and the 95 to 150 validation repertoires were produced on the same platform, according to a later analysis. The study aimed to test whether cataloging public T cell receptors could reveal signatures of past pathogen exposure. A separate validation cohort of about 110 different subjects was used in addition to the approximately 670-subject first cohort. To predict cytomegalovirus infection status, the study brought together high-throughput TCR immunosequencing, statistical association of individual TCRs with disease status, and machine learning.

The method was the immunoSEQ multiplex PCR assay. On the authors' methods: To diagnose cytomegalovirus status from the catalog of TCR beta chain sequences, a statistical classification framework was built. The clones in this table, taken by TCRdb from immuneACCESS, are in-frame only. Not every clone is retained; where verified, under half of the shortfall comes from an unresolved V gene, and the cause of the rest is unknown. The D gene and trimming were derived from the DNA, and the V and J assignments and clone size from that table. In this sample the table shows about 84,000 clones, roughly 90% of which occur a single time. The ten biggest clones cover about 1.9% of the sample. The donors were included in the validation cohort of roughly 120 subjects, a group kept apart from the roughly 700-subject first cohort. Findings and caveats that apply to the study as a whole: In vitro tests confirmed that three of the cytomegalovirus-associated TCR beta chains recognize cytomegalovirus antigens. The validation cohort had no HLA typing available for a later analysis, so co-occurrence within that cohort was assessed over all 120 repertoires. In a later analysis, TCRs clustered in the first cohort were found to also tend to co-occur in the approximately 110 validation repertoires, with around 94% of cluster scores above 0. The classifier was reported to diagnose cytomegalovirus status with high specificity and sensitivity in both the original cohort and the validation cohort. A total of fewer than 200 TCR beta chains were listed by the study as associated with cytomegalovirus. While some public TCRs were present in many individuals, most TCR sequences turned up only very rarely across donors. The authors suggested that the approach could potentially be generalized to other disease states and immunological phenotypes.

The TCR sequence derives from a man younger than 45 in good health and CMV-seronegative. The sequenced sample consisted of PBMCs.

The CDR3 corresponds to CASRRQTGWGETQYF. The nucleotide sequence is given as TGTGCCAGCAGACGCCAGACAGGATGGGGAGAGACCCAGTACTTC. The chain is assembled from TRBV2 and TRBJ2-5, and the D gene may be TRBD1, 6 bases matching. Inclusive of the bounding cysteine and phenylalanine, the CDR3 is 15 residues long. Left in the record is the CDR3 DNA by itself, 45 bases read in frame from the first base. V is reduced by 6 bases and J by 4 bases, leaving a spacing of 18 bases between them. Based on the germline V gene, the CDR1 and CDR2 sequences are SNHLY and FYNNEI.